The 22 T cell receptor beta chains listed next were all sequenced from one sample in a study of beta chain features in type 1 diabetes. Expressed TCRB transcripts were sequenced, since all the RNA that had been isolated was reverse transcribed. The method was immunoSEQ multiplex PCR; TCRdb's version includes in-frame clones alone and lacks a portion of them. The data contain around 180,000 clones, about 13% of them seen just once; the ten biggest clones take up 0.5% to 0.75%. What was sequenced was central memory CD4+ T cells from blood. These receptors were obtained from a woman aged 18-35 years in good health.

This clone was seen only a few times. The CDR3: CASRPGLADNEQFF. The DNA for the CDR3 is TGTGCCAGCCGTCCGGGACTAGCGGACAATGAGCAGTTCTTC. V usage is TRBV6-5 and J usage is TRBJ2-1; 11 positions match TRBD2. The trim removed 8 bases at V and 5 bases at J, leaving 5 bases unmatched. Germline CDR1 is MNHEY and CDR2 is SVGAGI. CDR3 length: 14 amino acids.

The J gene is TRBJ2-2, the V gene TRBV5-7; perhaps TRBD2 as D (5 bases). TRBV5-7 is an open reading frame whose function is uncertain. This CDR3 comprises 16 residues. The V end was cut by 0 bases, the J end by 3 bases, with 12 bases between. The CDR3 protein is CASSLEGEIDTGELFF. The CDR3 DNA is TGTGCCAGCAGCTTGGAGGGAGAAATCGACACCGGGGAGCTGTTTTTT.

The sample holds a few counts of this clone. This chain links TRBV7-9 with TRBJ2-7, with TRBD2 matching 11 bases. The CDR3 length is 18 residues. The trim removed 5 bases at V and 5 bases at J, leaving 17 bases unmatched. Germline V CDR1 and CDR2: SEHNR, FQNEAQ (reference sequence). CDR3 bases: TGTGCCAGCAGCCCACCTAGGGGGGCTAGCGGGAGGTTAGACGAGCAGTACTTC. Amino acids: CASSPPRGASGRLDEQYF. The variable domain in full, completed from reference TRBV7-9 and TRBJ2-7, reads DTGVSQNPRHKITKRGQNVTFRCDPISEHNRLYWYRQTLGQGPEFLTYFQNEAQLEKSRLLSDRFSAERPKGSFSTLEIQRTEQGDSAMYLCASSPPRGASGRLDEQYFGPGTRLTVT.

This clone was seen a handful of times. The chain links TRBV5-1 to TRBJ2-1; 8 bases match TRBD2. The ends lost 5 bases at V and 5 bases at J; junction bases unmatched: 6. CDR1 and CDR2 (germline): SGHRS, YFSETQ. The CDR3 contains 14 residues. For the CDR3, the DNA is TGCGCCAGCAGAATGGGAGCGGGAGACAATGAGCAGTTCTTC. It is translated as CASRMGAGDNEQFF.

The chain carries TRBV6-5 and TRBJ2-7; no clear D. Trimming left V 4 bases short and J 0 bases short, with 7 bases between. Germline CDR1 reads MNHEY; CDR2 reads SVGAGI. The CDR3 extends over 13 amino acids. CDR3 residues: CASSFTYSYEQYF. Here the CDR3 DNA reads TGTGCCAGCAGTTTCACATACTCCTACGAGCAGTACTTC.

This clone showed up just a few times. The V gene is TRBV28, the J gene TRBJ1-2; possibly TRBD1 for D (5 bases). V lost 6 bases to trimming and J lost 5 bases, with 19 bases between them. The CDR3 sequence is 15 residues long. CDR1 and CDR2 from the germline V gene are MDHEN and SYDVKM. The CDR3 reads CASSPSQGGVYGYTF. CDR3 nucleotide sequence: TGTGCCAGCAGCCCGTCCCAGGGAGGGGTTTATGGCTACACCTTC.

This clone was seen a handful of times. The sample contains more than one DNA sequence encoding this CDR3. The chain recombines TRBV7-2 with TRBJ2-2; 7 positions match TRBD1. This CDR3 comprises 15 residues. Germline CDR1 is SGHTA and CDR2 is FQGNSA. Trimming at V came to 1 base and at J to 2 bases, leaving 1 base not matched to a gene. CDR3 sequence: CASSLGTGNTGELFF. CDR3 nucleotides: TGTGCCAGCAGCTTAGGGACAGGAAACACCGGGGAGCTGTTTTTT. The whole variable domain, filled in from reference TRBV7-2 and TRBJ2-2, reads GAGVSQSPSNKVTEKGKDVELRCDPISGHTALYWYRQSLGQGLEFLIYFQGNSAPDKSGLPSDRFSAERTGGSVSTLTIQRTQQEDSAVYLCASSLGTGNTGELFFGEGSRLTVL.

The sample holds a few counts of this clone. This chain links TRBV7-2 with TRBJ2-7; 8 bases line up with TRBD1. This CDR3 is built from 14 residues. V dropped 1 base and J dropped 3; count of bases not matched to a gene: 2. Germline CDR1 and CDR2: SGHTA and FQGNSA. DNA for the CDR3: TGTGCCAGCAGCTTAGGGACAGGGAACTACGAGCAGTACTTC. Translation gives CASSLGTGNYEQYF.

This clone was recorded a few times. The chain is built from TRBV7-2 and TRBJ2-6, with D possibly being TRBD2 (5 bases). This CDR3 comprises 15 residues. Germline V gene sequence: CDR1 SGHTA, CDR2 FQGNSA. Between the trimmed V and J ends, which lost 2 bases and 5 bases, there was a span of 10 bases. Here the CDR3 DNA reads TGTGCCAGCAGCTTAAGGGAGCCGAGGGCCAACGTCCTGACTTTC. This gives the protein CASSLREPRANVLTF.

The table lists this clone with a few counts. The CDR3 protein is CASSIQGTNEKLFF. CDR3 nucleotide sequence: TGTGCCAGCAGCATACAGGGTACTAATGAAAAACTGTTTTTT. The chain combines TRBV9 with TRBJ1-4, with D possibly matching TRBD1 (6 bases). The V and J ends lost 4 bases and 2 bases respectively, with 9 bases between them. Germline CDR1 SGDLS, CDR2 YYNGEE. The CDR3 consists of 14 residues.

This clone was detected only a few times. The CDR3 bases are TGTGCCAGCAGCGTACTAGCGGGAGGTTCCGTACAAGGAGATACGCAGTATTTT. It specifies CASSVLAGGSVQGDTQYF. V gene TRBV9 combines with J gene TRBJ2-3, with 11 bases identical to TRBD2. Germline CDR1 reads SGDLS; CDR2 reads YYNGEE. The CDR3 is 18 residues long. After removal of 1 base from V and 5 bases from J, the junction contained 12 bases not matched to a gene.

The V call is TRBV5-1, the J call TRBJ2-3; 7 positions agree with TRBD1. The ends lost 4 bases at V and 2 bases at J; junction bases unmatched: 7. The germline V gene has CDR1 SGHRS and CDR2 YFSETQ. This CDR3 comprises 15 residues. In DNA form, the CDR3 reads TGCGCCAGCAGCCCGGGACAGATAATCACAGATACGCAGTATTTT. Translation: CASSPGQIITDTQYF.

This chain uses TRBV19 with TRBJ2-7; 8 bases are shared with TRBD2. CDR1 and CDR2 from the germline V gene are LNHDA and SQIVND (reference sequence). Trimming cost V 6 bases and J 7 bases; bases outside gene matches: 8. This CDR3 is 13 amino acids long. CDR3 amino acids: CASRNTGGREQYF. The CDR3 DNA sequence: TGTGCCAGTAGGAATACTGGCGGGAGGGAGCAGTACTTC.

The CDR3 here is CASTAPGTGFGQPQHF. The CDR3 bases are TGTGCCAGTACCGCCCCCGGGACAGGGTTTGGTCAGCCCCAGCATTTT. The chain has TRBV19 and TRBJ1-5, with TRBD1 matching 9 bases. The CDR3 runs to 16 residues. The V and J ends lost 7 bases and 6 bases, in that order; junction bases with no gene match: 13. In germline, CDR1 is LNHDA, CDR2 SQIVND (reference sequence).

This clone was detected a few times. V is TRBV7-6 and J is TRBJ2-5; tentative D call: TRBD2 (5 bases). V was pared by 5 bases and J by 5 bases, with 9 bases between. Germline V gene sequence: CDR1 SGHVS, CDR2 FNYEAQ. This CDR3 has 12 amino acids. This CDR3 is CASSRGIETQYF. The CDR3 region has the DNA TGTGCCAGCAGCAGAGGGATTGAGACCCAGTACTTC.

This clone was observed a few times. The V gene is TRBV7-7, the J gene TRBJ2-1; the match to TRBD1 covers 8 bases. Germline V gives CDR1 SSHAT, CDR2 FNYEAQ (reference sequence). V lost 2 bases, J lost 1 base, and 7 bases stayed unmatched. The CDR3 runs to 17 residues. CDR3 sequence: CASSLSFRTGSYNEQFF. DNA of the CDR3: TGTGCCAGCAGCTTATCCTTTAGGACAGGGTCCTACAATGAGCAGTTCTTC. The variable domain in full, with the rest retrieved from reference TRBV7-7 and TRBJ2-1, is GAGVSQSPRYKVTKRGQDVTLRCDPISSHATLYWYQQALGQGPEFLTYFNYEAQPDKSGLPSDRFSAERPEGSISTLTIQRTEQRDSAMYRCASSLSFRTGSYNEQFFGPGTRLTVL.

J is TRBJ2-1 and V is TRBV30; TRBD2 agrees at 9 bases. The germline gives CDR1 GTSNPN, CDR2 SVGIG (reference sequence). Trimming removed 2 bases from V and 7 bases from J; junction bases left unmatched: 6. The CDR3 covers 14 residues. CDR3 nucleotides: TGTGCCTGGAGTTATGGGACTAGCCTAAATGAGCAGTTCTTC. It translates to CAWSYGTSLNEQFF.

This clone was counted only a few times. Different DNA sequences within this sample yield the same CDR3. The gene calls are TRBV18 and TRBJ1-1, with a tentative D call TRBD1 (6 bases). Trimming cost V 3 bases and J 8 bases, with 7 bases left between them. This CDR3 is 11 amino acids long. Germline V CDR1 and CDR2: KGHSH, LQKENI. The CDR3 protein is CASSPDREAFF. In DNA form, the CDR3 reads TGTGCCAGCTCACCTGACAGGGAAGCTTTCTTT. The full variable domain, its missing parts supplied by reference TRBV18 and TRBJ1-1, is NAGVMQNPRHLVRRRGQEARLRCSPMKGHSHVYWYRQLPEEGLKFMVYLQKENIIDESGMPKERFSAEFPKEGPSILRIQQVVRGDSAAYFCASSPDREAFFGQGTRLTVV.

The chain recombines TRBV14 with TRBJ2-7; TRBD1 matches at 8 bases. This CDR3 has 15 amino acids. CDR1 and CDR2 (germline): SGHDN, FVKESK. With V trimmed by 6 bases and J by 1 base, 8 bases remained unmatched. The CDR3 protein is CASSQRQGLSYEQYF. In DNA form, the CDR3 reads TGTGCCAGCAGTCAACGACAGGGGTTGTCCTACGAGCAGTACTTC.

This clone came up a few times. The V gene is TRBV11-2, the J gene TRBJ2-1; D is undetermined. Trimming left V 0 bases short and J 4 bases short, with 4 bases between. The germline CDR1 and CDR2 sequences are SGHAT and FQNNGV. The CDR3 is 13 residues long. CDR3 coding DNA: TGTGCCAGCAGCTTAGAACAGTACAATGAGCAGTTCTTC. Residues: CASSLEQYNEQFF.

The CDR3 loop reads CASNPPVGSDTQYF. DNA of the CDR3: TGTGCCAGCAACCCCCCGGTTGGTTCAGATACGCAGTATTTT. The genes are TRBV7-8 and TRBJ2-3; D ambiguous. The V end was cut by 7 bases, the J end by 4 bases, with 15 bases between. The germline CDR1 and CDR2 sequences are SGHVS and FQNEAQ. This CDR3 has 14 amino acids. The variable domain in full, with the rest retrieved from reference TRBV7-8 and TRBJ2-3, is GAGVSQSPRYKVAKRGQDVALRCDPISGHVSLFWYQQALGQGPEFLTYFQNEAQLDKSGLPSDRFFAERPEGSVSTLKIQRTQQEDSAVYLCASNPPVGSDTQYFGPGTRLTVL.

This clone appeared a few times. The chain joins TRBV18 to TRBJ1-5, with a weak D call TRBD1 (5 bases). Between the trimmed V and J ends, which lost 2 bases and 0 bases, there was a span of 11 bases. The germline V gene has CDR1 KGHSH and CDR2 LQKENI. CDR3 length: 16 residues. The CDR3 nucleotides read TGTGCCAGCTCACCAGGAGGGGCGCCTAGCAATCAGCCCCAGCATTTT. It encodes CASSPGGAPSNQPQHF.